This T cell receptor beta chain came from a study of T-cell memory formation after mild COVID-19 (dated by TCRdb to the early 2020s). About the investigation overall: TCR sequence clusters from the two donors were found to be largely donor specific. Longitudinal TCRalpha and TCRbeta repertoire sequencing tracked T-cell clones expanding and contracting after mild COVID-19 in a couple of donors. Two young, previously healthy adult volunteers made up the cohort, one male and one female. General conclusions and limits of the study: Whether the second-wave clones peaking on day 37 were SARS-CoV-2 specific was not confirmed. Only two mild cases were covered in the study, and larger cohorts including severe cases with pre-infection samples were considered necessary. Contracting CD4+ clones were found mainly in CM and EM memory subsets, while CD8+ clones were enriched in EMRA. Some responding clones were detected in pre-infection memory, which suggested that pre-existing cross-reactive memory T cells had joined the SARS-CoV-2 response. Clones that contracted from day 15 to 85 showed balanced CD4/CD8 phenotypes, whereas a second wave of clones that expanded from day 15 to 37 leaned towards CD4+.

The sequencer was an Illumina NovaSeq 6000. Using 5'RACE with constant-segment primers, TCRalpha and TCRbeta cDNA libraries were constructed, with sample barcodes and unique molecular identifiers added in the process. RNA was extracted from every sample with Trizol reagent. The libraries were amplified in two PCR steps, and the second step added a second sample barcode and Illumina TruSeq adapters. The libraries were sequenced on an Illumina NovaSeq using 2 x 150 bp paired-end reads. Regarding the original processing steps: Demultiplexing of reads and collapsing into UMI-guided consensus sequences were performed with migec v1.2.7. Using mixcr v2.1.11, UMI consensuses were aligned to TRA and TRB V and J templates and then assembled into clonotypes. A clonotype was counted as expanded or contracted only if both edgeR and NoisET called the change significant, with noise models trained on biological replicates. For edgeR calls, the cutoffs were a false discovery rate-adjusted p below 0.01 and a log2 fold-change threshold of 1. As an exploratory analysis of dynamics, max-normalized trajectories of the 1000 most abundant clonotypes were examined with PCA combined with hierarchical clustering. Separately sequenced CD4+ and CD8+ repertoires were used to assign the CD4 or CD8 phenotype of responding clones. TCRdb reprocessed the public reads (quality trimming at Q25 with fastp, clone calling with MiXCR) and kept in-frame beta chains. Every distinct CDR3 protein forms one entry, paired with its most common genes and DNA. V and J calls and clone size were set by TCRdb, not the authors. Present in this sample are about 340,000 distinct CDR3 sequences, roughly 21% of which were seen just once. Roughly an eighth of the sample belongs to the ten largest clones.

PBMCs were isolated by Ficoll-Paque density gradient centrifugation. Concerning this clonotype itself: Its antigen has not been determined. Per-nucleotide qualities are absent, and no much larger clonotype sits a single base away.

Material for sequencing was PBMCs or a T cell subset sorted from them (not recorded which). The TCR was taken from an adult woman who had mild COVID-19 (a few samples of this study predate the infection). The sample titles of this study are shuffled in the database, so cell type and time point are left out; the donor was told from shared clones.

The CDR3 is CASSSTSGGAGEQFF. The DNA reads TGTGCCAGCAGCTCAACTAGCGGGGGGGCAGGGGAGCAGTTCTTC. This chain is built from TRBV11-3 and TRBJ2-1; 13 bases in the junction line up with TRBD2. For this chain, trimming is 4 bases at the V end and 10 bases at the J end, and the number of junction bases without a gene match is 7. From its cysteine to its phenylalanine, the CDR3 spans 15 amino acids. The DNA shown is the 45-base CDR3, in frame from base 1. Reading the germline V gene gives CDR1 SGHNT and CDR2 YENEEA.